The T cell receptor (beta chain) described here comes from a study of CD8 T cells in ankylosing spondylitis. Findings of the study overall: Apparently characteristic of ankylosing spondylitis blood was a TCR beta motif (under ten highly homologous variants).

At least ten counts were recorded for this clonotype. Its antigen remains unknown. TCRdb processed the 5' RACE reads anew with MiXCR; each CDR3 protein has one entry. The sample has 200,000 to 300,000 distinct CDR3 sequences; about 10% are singletons. Specimen: blood, either unsorted or a sorted T cell fraction (not recorded which). The TCR sequence derives from a male donor with ankylosing spondylitis or in good health (not recorded which).

CDR3 protein: CASSEKTDTQYF. CDR3 bases: TGCGCCAGCAGTGAGAAGACAGATACGCAGTATTTT. V usage is TRBV10-2 and J usage is TRBJ2-3; D not resolved. Per germline, CDR1 WSHSY and CDR2 SAAADI. The CDR3 contains 12 residues. V lost 2 bases, J lost 3 bases, and 3 bases lay in between.